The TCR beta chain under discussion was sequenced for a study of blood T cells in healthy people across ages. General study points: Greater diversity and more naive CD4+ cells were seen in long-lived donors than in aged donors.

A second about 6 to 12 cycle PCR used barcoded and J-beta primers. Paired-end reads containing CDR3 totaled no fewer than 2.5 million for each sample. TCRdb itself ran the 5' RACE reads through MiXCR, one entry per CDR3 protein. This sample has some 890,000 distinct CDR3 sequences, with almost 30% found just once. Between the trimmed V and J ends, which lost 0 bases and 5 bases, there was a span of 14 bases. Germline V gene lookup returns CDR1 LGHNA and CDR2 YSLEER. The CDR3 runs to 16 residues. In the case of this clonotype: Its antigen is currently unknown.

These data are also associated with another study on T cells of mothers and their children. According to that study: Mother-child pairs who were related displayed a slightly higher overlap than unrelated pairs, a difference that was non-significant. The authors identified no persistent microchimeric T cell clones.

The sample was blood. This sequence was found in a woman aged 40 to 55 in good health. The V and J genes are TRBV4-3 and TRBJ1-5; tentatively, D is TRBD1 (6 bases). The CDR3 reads CASSQEKDSPYQPQHF. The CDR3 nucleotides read TGCGCCAGCAGCCAAGAGAAGGACAGTCCCTATCAGCCCCAGCATTTT.